This is a list of T cell receptor beta chains from one sample in a study of response to subunit inactivated influenza vaccine. Via MiXCR, TCRdb re-called the RT-PCR reads, giving one row per CDR3 protein. The sample has about 580,000 distinct CDR3 sequences; roughly 15% are singletons. The sample here was PBMCs from blood, taken 11 to 12 days after vaccination. These receptors originate from a man aged 45-65 years who received an inactivated influenza vaccine. Each CDR3 is given with its conserved first and last residue. D genes are given only for firm matches. The size of a clone is reported for some rows only, either as once, few or many, or as a class for expanded clones.

CDR3aa	CDR3nt	d_gene	j_gene	len	abundance	v_gene
CASTKGDMNTEAFF	TGCGCCAGCACCAAAGGAGATATGAACACTGAAGCTTTCTTT	.	TRBJ1-1	14	.	TRBV5-1
CASSEGVNTGELFF	TGTGCCAGCAGTGAGGGAGTTAACACCGGGGAGCTGTTTTTT	.	TRBJ2-2	14	few	TRBV2
CAINQGAQETQYF	TGTGCCATCAATCAGGGGGCTCAAGAGACCCAGTACTTC	TRBD1	TRBJ2-5	13	.	TRBV10-3
CASSFIDRQFF	TGCGCCAGCAGCTTTATCGACAGGCAGTTCTTC	.	TRBJ2-1	11	many	TRBV5-1
CASSRTSGGYTQYF	TGCGCCAGCAGTAGGACTAGCGGGGGATATACGCAGTATTTT	TRBD2	TRBJ2-3	14	.	TRBV5-1
CASTRRRVDSTDTQYF	TGTGCCAGCACTCGTCGCCGAGTGGACAGCACAGATACGCAGTATTTT	.	TRBJ2-3	16	few	TRBV7-9
CASSLRDNQPQHF	TGTGCCAGCAGTTTAAGGGACAATCAGCCCCAGCATTTT	.	TRBJ1-5	13	few	TRBV12-3/TRBV12-4
CASSSPPGYYGYTF	TGTGCCAGCAGTTCCCCACCTGGGTACTATGGCTACACCTTC	.	TRBJ1-2	14	many	TRBV28
CASGRDIYEQYF	TGTGCCAGCGGTAGGGACATTTACGAGCAGTACTTC	.	TRBJ2-7	12	.	TRBV6-1
CSARDLTRGGNEQFF	TGCAGTGCTAGAGATTTAACCCGAGGAGGCAATGAGCAGTTCTTC	.	TRBJ2-1	15	few	TRBV20-1
CASSIAGVNNQPQHF	TGTGCCAGCAGTATAGCGGGGGTCAACAATCAGCCCCAGCATTTT	.	TRBJ1-5	15	many	TRBV12-3/TRBV12-4
CASTRNAVNYGYTF	TGTGCCAGCACAAGGAACGCAGTAAACTATGGCTACACCTTC	.	TRBJ1-2	14	many	TRBV2
CASSLFYEQYF	TGTGCCAGCAGTTTATTTTACGAGCAGTACTTC	.	TRBJ2-7	11	many	TRBV12-3/TRBV12-4